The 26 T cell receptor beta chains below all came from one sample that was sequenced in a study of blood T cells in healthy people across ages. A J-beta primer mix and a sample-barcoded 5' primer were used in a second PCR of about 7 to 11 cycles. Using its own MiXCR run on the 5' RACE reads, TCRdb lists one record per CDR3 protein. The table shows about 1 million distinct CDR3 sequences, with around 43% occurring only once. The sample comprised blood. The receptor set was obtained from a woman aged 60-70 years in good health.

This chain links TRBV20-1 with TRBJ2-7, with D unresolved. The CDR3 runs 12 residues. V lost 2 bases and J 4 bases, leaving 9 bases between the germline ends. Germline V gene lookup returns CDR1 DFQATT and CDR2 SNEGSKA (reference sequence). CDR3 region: CSARPIQYEQYF. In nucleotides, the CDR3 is TGCAGTGCTAGACCAATCCAGTACGAGCAGTACTTC.

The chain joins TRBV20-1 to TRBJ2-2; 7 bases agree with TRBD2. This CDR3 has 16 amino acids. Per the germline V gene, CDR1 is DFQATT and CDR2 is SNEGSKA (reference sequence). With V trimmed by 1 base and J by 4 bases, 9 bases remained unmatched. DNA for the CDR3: TGCAGTGCTAGAGCCCCAGCGGGACTAAGCACCGGGGAGCTGTTTTTT. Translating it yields CSARAPAGLSTGELFF.

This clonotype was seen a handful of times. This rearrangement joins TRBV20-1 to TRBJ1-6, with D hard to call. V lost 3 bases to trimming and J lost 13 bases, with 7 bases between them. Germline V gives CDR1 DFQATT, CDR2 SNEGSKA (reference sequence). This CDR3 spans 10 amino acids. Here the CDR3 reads CSASQSPLHF. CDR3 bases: TGCAGTGCTAGCCAGTCTCCCCTCCACTTT.

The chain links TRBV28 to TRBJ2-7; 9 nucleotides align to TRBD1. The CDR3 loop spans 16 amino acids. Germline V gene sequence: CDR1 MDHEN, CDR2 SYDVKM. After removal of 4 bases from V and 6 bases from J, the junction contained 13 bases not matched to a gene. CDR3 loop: CASSYRDRVGGFEQYF. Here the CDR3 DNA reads TGTGCCAGCAGTTATCGGGACAGGGTCGGCGGATTCGAGCAGTACTTC.

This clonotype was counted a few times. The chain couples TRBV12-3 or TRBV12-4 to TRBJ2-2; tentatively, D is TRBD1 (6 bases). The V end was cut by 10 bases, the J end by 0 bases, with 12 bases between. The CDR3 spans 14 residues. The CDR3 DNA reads TGTGCCATTCGACAGGCCGCGAACACCGGGGAGCTGTTTTTT. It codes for CAIRQAANTGELFF.

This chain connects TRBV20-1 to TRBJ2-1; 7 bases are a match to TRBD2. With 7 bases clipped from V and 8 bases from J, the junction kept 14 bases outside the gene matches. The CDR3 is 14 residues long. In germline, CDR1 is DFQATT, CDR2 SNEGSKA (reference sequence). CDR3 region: CSGSNPAGVDEQFF. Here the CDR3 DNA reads TGCAGTGGGTCCAATCCGGCGGGAGTGGATGAGCAGTTCTTC.

The CDR3 sequence: CSASRRDFSYEQYF. The DNA for the CDR3 is TGCAGTGCTAGTAGGAGGGACTTCTCCTACGAGCAGTACTTC. The genes are TRBV20-1 and TRBJ2-7; D might be TRBD2 (6 bases). This CDR3 is 14 amino acids long. V was cut by 3 bases and J by 0 bases, with 12 bases left in between. Germline V CDR1 and CDR2: DFQATT, SNEGSKA (reference sequence).

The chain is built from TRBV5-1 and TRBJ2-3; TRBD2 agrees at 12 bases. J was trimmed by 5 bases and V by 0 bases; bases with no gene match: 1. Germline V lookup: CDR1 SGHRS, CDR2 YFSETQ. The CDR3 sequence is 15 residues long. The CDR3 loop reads CASSLEGLAGDTQYF. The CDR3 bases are TGCGCCAGCAGCTTGGAGGGACTAGCGGGAGATACGCAGTATTTT.

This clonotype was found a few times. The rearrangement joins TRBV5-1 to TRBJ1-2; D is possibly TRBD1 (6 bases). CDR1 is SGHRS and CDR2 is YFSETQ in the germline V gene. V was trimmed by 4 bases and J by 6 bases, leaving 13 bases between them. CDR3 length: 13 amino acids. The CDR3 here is CASSQQGGHGYTF. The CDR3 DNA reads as TGCGCCAGCAGCCAACAGGGAGGGCATGGCTACACCTTC.

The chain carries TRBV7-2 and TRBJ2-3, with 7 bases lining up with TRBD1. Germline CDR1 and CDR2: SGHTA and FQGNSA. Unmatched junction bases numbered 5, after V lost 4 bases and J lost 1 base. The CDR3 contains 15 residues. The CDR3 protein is CASSSLGTGTDTQYF. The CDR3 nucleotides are TGTGCCAGCAGCTCGCTTGGGACAGGCACAGATACGCAGTATTTT.

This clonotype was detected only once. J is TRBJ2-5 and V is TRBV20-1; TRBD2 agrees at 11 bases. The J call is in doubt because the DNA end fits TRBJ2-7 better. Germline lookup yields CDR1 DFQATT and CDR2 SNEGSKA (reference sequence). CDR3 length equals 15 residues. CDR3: CSASWVAGGPSEQYF. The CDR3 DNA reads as TGCAGTGCTTCTTGGGTAGCGGGAGGGCCGAGCGAGCAGTACTTC.

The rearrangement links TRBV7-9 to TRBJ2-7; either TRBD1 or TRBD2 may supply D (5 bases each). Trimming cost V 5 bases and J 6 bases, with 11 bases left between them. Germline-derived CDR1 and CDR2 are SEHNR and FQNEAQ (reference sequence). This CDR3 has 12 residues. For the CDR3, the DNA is TGTGCCAGCAGCCCCCTGGGGACCGAGCAGTACTTC. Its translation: CASSPLGTEQYF.

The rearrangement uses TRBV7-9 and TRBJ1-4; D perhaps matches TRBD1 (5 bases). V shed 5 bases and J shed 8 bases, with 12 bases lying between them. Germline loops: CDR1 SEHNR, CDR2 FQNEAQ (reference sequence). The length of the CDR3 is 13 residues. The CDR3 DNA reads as TGTGCCAGCAGCCCGGACAATGGGGAAAAACTGTTTTTT. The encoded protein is CASSPDNGEKLFF.

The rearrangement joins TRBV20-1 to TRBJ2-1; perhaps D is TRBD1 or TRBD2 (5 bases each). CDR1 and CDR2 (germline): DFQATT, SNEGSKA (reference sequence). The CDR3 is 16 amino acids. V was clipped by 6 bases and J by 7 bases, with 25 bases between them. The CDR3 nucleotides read TGCAGTGCCAGGGACGCACGGTTACCCAAGGGTAATGAGCAGTTCTTC. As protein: CSARDARLPKGNEQFF.

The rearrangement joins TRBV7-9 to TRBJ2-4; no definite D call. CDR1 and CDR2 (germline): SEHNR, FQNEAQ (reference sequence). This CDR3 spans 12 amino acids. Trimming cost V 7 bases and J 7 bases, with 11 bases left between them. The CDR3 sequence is CASNVSRNIQYF. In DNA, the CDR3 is TGTGCCAGCAACGTATCGAGGAACATTCAGTACTTC.

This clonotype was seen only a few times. CDR3 bases: TGTGCCAGCAGTGGGGCCCTGGGTAACGAGCAGTACTTC. Protein sequence: CASSGALGNEQYF. V and J are TRBV6-5 and TRBJ2-4; a weak D match, TRBD1 (5 bases). The J call may not be correct, given that the DNA end is closer to TRBJ2-7. This CDR3 comprises 13 residues. The V gene's germline CDR1 is MNHEY and CDR2 SVGAGI.

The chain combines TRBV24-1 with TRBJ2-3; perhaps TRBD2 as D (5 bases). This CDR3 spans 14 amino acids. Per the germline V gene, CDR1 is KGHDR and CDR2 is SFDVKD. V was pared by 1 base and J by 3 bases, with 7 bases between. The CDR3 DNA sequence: TGTGCCACCAGTGATTTCTCGGGAACAGATACGCAGTATTTT. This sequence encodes CATSDFSGTDTQYF.

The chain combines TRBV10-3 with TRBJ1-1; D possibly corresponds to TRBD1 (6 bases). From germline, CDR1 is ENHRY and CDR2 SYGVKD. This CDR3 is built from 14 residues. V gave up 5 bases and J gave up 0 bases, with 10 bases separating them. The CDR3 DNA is TGTGCCATCAGTATTGAGGGGGTGAACACTGAAGCTTTCTTT. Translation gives CAISIEGVNTEAFF.

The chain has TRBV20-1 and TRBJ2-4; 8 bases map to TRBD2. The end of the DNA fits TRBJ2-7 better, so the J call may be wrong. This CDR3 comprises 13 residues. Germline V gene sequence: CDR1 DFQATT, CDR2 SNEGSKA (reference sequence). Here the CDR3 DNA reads TGCAGTGCTGTGAGCGGGAGAGGGTACGAGCAGTACTTC. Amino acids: CSAVSGRGYEQYF.

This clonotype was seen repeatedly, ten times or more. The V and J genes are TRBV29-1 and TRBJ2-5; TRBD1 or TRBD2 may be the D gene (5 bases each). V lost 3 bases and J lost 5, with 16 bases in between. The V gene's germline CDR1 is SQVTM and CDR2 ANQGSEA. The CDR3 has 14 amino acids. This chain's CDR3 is CSVDKGRRGETQYF. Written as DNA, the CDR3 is TGCAGCGTTGATAAGGGGAGACGAGGGGAGACCCAGTACTTC.

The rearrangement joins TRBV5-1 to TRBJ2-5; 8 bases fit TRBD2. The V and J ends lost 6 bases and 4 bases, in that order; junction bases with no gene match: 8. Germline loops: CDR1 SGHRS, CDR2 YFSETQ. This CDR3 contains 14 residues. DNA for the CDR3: TGCGCCAGCACCGCGGGGGGCCGGACAGAGACCCAGTACTTC. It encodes CASTAGGRTETQYF.

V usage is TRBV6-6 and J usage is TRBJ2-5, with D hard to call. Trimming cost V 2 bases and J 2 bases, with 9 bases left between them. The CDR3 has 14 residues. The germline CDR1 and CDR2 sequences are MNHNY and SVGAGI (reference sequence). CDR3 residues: CASSYGPSQETQYF. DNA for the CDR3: TGTGCCAGCAGTTACGGTCCCAGTCAAGAGACCCAGTACTTC.

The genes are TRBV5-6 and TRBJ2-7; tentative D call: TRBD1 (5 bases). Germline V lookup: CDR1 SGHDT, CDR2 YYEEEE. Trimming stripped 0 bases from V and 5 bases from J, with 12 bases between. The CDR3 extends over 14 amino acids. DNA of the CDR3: TGTGCCAGCAGCTTGGGGGGCGCAATGAACGAGCAGTACTTC. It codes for CASSLGGAMNEQYF.

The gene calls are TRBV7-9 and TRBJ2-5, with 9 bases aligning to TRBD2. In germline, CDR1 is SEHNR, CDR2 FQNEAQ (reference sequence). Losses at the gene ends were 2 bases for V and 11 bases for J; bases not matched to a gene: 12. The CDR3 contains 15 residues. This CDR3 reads CASSLKASGIVEQYF. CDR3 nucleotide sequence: TGTGCCAGCAGCTTAAAGGCTAGCGGGATCGTGGAGCAGTACTTC.

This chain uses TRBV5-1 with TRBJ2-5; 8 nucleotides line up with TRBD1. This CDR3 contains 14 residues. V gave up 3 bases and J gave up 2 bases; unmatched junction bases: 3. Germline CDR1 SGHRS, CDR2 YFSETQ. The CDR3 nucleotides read TGCGCCAGCAGCTGGTGGACAGGGCAAGAGACCCAGTACTTC. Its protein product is CASSWWTGQETQYF.

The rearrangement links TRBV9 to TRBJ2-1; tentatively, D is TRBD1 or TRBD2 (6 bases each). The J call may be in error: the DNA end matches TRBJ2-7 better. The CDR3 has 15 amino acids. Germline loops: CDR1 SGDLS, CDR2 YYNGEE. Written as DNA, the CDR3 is TGTGCCAGCAGCGCAGGAGGGACACATTACAATGAGCAGTACTTC. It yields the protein CASSAGGTHYNEQYF.